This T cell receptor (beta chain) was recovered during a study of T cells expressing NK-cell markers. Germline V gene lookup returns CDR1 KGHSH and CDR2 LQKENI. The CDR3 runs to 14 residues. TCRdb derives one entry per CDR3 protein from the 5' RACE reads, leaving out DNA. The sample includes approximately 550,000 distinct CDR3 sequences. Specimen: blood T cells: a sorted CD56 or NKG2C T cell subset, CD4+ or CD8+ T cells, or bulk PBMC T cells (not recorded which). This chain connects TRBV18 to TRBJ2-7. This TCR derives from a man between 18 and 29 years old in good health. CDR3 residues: CASSPLPDSYEQYF.